Listed below are T cell receptor beta chains from one sample, sequenced in a study of T cells in Graves' hyperthyroidism and ophthalmopathy. MiXCR was run by TCRdb on the multiplex PCR reads, yielding one entry per CDR3 protein. The data hold 350,000 to 450,000 distinct CDR3 sequences, with more than 13% observed a single time. The material sequenced was blood. These receptors were collected from a man over 45 with Graves' ophthalmopathy. Each CDR3 is given without its conserved first and last residue. The order of the fields is J gene, V gene, CDR3 protein.

>TRBJ2-1|TRBV5-1
ARSLAGSGRAYNEQF
>TRBJ1-6|TRBV27
ASSFGQGGSPLH
>TRBJ2-1|TRBV4-1
ASSQGERSSYNEQF
>TRBJ2-1|TRBV29-1
SVVGTDYNEQF
>TRBJ2-3|TRBV19
ASRWEGRADTQY
>TRBJ2-5|TRBV29-1
SAVGETQY
>TRBJ1-1|TRBV12-3/TRBV12-4
ASTQGNLMNTEAF
>TRBJ2-4|TRBV9
ASSVGAGLAKNIQY
>TRBJ1-1|TRBV6-1
ASSSDRGGTEAF
>TRBJ2-1|TRBV12-3/TRBV12-4
ASSLGQGKGEQF
>TRBJ1-2|TRBV5-5
ASSLSAGGTGT
>TRBJ2-3|TRBV28
ASRASGRVQDTQY
>TRBJ2-7|TRBV20-1
SARDLQGWREQY
>TRBJ1-4|TRBV6-6
ASSYGEGATNEKLF
>TRBJ2-7|TRBV6-1
ASSDLDEQY
>TRBJ2-7|TRBV18
ASSPPSSVYEQY